This entry lists 8 T cell receptor beta chains sequenced from one sample in a study of pediatric ulcerative colitis. Clones were read by immunoSEQ multiplex PCR, and TCRdb kept only the in-frame ones, dropping some. The data hold about 60,000 clones, with over 70% observed a single time. Sequenced material: blood. The receptors shown here come from a boy aged 5-17 years who was a control in a study of pediatric ulcerative colitis.

The chain is built from TRBV4-3 and TRBJ1-5; D is unclear. Between the trimmed V and J ends, which lost 1 base and 5 bases, there was a span of 6 bases. The germline CDR1 and CDR2 sequences are LGHNA and YSLEER. The CDR3 loop spans 13 amino acids. The CDR3: CASSQAVDQPQHF. The CDR3 DNA is TGCGCCAGCAGCCAAGCCGTGGATCAGCCCCAGCATTTT.

The J gene is TRBJ2-7, the V gene TRBV6-1, with TRBD2 matching over 13 bases. Trimming took 5 bases from V and 4 from J; bases not matched to a gene: 5. The V gene's germline CDR1 is MNHNS and CDR2 SASEGT. The CDR3 length is 15 residues. The CDR3 sequence: CASSWTSGSLYEQYF. For the CDR3, the DNA is TGTGCCAGCAGTTGGACTAGCGGGAGTCTATACGAGCAGTACTTC.

The genes are TRBV19 and TRBJ1-2; D is possibly TRBD1 (6 bases). Germline CDR1 and CDR2: LNHDA and SQIVND (reference sequence). The CDR3 totals 17 residues. V lost 2 bases to trimming and J lost 5 bases, with 21 bases between them. The CDR3 here is CASSIPREGTLYYGYTF. CDR3 in DNA: TGTGCCAGTAGTATACCCCGCGAGGGGACACTTTATTATGGCTACACCTTC.

In this sample, this clone turned up once. The J gene is TRBJ1-3, the V gene TRBV18; TRBD1 aligns across 8 bases. This CDR3 spans 17 amino acids. Per germline, CDR1 KGHSH and CDR2 LQKENI. The V and J ends lost 4 bases and 2 bases, in that order; junction bases with no gene match: 10. The CDR3 nucleotides read TGTGCCAGCTCACGCACCAGGACAGGGTCACCTGGAAACACCATATATTTT. It yields the protein CASSRTRTGSPGNTIYF.

This sequence joins TRBV25-1 and TRBJ1-1, with TRBD1 identical over 7 bases. Germline V gives CDR1 MGHDK, CDR2 SYGVNS. This CDR3 has 14 amino acids. V was pared by 4 bases and J by 5 bases, with 7 bases of the junction left unmatched. CDR3 sequence reads: CASSVKQGLTEAFF. The CDR3 bases are TGTGCCAGCAGTGTGAAACAGGGGTTAACTGAAGCTTTCTTT.

This rearrangement joins TRBV11-2 to TRBJ1-4; no definite D call. The CDR3 loop spans 14 amino acids. V lost 2 bases and J 4 bases, leaving 8 bases between the germline ends. Germline CDR1 SGHAT, CDR2 FQNNGV. This CDR3 reads CASSLQISNEKLFF. In DNA, the CDR3 is TGTGCCAGCAGCTTACAGATTAGTAATGAAAAACTGTTTTTT.

This chain uses TRBV7-2 with TRBJ2-3; D unresolved. The CDR3 has 13 residues. Germline V CDR1 and CDR2: SGHTA, FQGNSA. V lost 2 bases, J lost 0 bases, and 3 bases lay in between. The CDR3 DNA reads as TGTGCCAGCAGCTTACCCAGCACAGATACGCAGTATTTT. Translated, it gives CASSLPSTDTQYF.

The rearrangement uses TRBV7-9 and TRBJ2-4; TRBD1 is a possible D gene (5 bases). CDR1 is SEHNR, CDR2 FQNEAQ, per germline (reference sequence). The CDR3 length is 14 residues. Trimming took 1 base from V and 6 from J, leaving 10 bases between them. CDR3: CASSLGQGLNIQYF. The CDR3 DNA reads as TGTGCCAGCAGCTTAGGTCAGGGTCTAAACATTCAGTACTTC.